This note documents a single TCR beta chain sequence. CDR1 SGHDN and CDR2 FVKESK come from the germline V gene. Trimming cost V 0 bases and J 0 bases, with 5 bases left between them. This CDR3 region has 15 residues. The data were obtained in a study of T cells in localized non-small cell lung cancer. The assay was immunoSEQ multiplex PCR, and TCRdb's table has in-frame clones only and misses some. The sample has over 40,000 clones; approximately 90% are singletons. The chain has TRBV14 and TRBJ2-2; D is possibly TRBD2 (5 bases). This material consisted of peripheral blood, taken before any cancer treatment. The sequence derives from a woman aged 18-49 years with stage III lung adenocarcinoma. The CDR3 protein is CASSQERANTGELFF. Written as DNA, the CDR3 is TGTGCCAGCAGCCAAGAGCGGGCGAACACCGGGGAGCTGTTTTTT.